These 32 T cell receptor beta chains were sequenced from one sample in a study of T cells in Graves' hyperthyroidism and ophthalmopathy. The CDR3 regions of TCR beta were amplified from RNA transcripts. The HTBI primer set served for first-round RT-PCR of the TCR CDR3. MiXCR was run by TCRdb on the multiplex PCR reads, yielding one entry per CDR3 protein. The profile covers just under 750,000 distinct CDR3 sequences, with roughly a third appearing a single time and around a third taken by the ten largest. The sequencing sample was made of blood. These receptors were taken from a woman aged 40 to 55 with Graves' hyperthyroidism.

This clonotype was detected many times. The chain employs TRBV9 and TRBJ2-2; D is unclear. CDR1 and CDR2 (germline): SGDLS, YYNGEE. The CDR3 consists of 16 residues. Trimming removed 2 bases from V and 4 bases from J, with 15 bases in between. DNA of the CDR3: TGTGCCAGCAGCGTCTTGACCCCTTGGCCCACCGGGGAGCTGTTTTTT. This gives the protein CASSVLTPWPTGELFF.

This clonotype was detected a few times. V is TRBV7-2 and J is TRBJ1-1, with 9 bases matching TRBD1. V gave up 3 bases and J gave up 7 bases; unmatched junction bases: 12. The germline V gene has CDR1 SGHTA and CDR2 FQGNSA. The CDR3 covers 16 residues. CDR3 bases: TGTGCCAGCAGCTTGAGGACAGGGGCCCCATTTGGTGAAGCTTTCTTT. This encodes CASSLRTGAPFGEAFF.

This clonotype turned up a few times. The genes are TRBV4-3 and TRBJ1-2; TRBD1 aligns across 11 bases. With 2 bases clipped from V and 8 bases from J, the junction kept 7 bases outside the gene matches. The CDR3 contains 15 residues. Germline V gives CDR1 LGHNA, CDR2 YSLEER. CDR3 bases: TGCGCCAGCAGCCAACCGGACAGGGGGCGTCAGGGCTACACCTTC. Its translation is CASSQPDRGRQGYTF.

The sample holds a few counts of this clonotype. The chain couples TRBV6-5 to TRBJ1-2; no definite D call. CDR3 size: 14 residues. Germline CDR1 and CDR2: MNHEY and SVGAGI. Trimming took off 2 bases at V and 6 bases at J, with 13 bases between the two ends. CDR3 amino acids: CASSYVPGEDGYTF. The CDR3 DNA sequence: TGTGCCAGCAGTTACGTTCCGGGTGAAGATGGCTACACCTTC.

V gene TRBV2 combines with J gene TRBJ1-4; 7 positions agree with TRBD1. This CDR3 region has 13 residues. With 2 bases clipped from V and 8 bases from J, the junction kept 2 bases outside the gene matches. Germline CDR1 reads SNHLY; CDR2 reads FYNNEI. The CDR3 sequence: CASSERGREKLFF. In DNA form, the CDR3 reads TGTGCCAGCAGTGAAAGGGGGCGCGAAAAACTGTTTTTT.

The rearrangement links TRBV6-6 to TRBJ2-2; D is ambiguous. CDR1 is MNHNY and CDR2 is SVGAGI in the germline V gene (reference sequence). The CDR3 extends over 13 amino acids. Trimming pared 10 bases from V and 5 bases from J, leaving 14 bases between. CDR3 in DNA: TGTGCCACAAAATATAGTACAACCGGGGAGCTGTTTTTT. Translating it yields CATKYSTTGELFF.

This clonotype was observed a handful of times. The rearrangement uses TRBV6-5 and TRBJ1-1; D remains unclear. V was trimmed by 2 bases and J by 1 base, leaving 8 bases between them. Germline values: CDR1 MNHEY, CDR2 SVGAGI. This CDR3 contains 14 residues. CDR3 nucleotides: TGTGCCAGCAGTTACAGGGCAGCGAACACTGAAGCTTTCTTT. Its translation is CASSYRAANTEAFF.

V is TRBV6-5 and J is TRBJ2-5, with no clear D. This CDR3 spans 14 amino acids. Trimming took 2 bases from V and 2 from J, leaving 9 bases between them. The germline CDR1 and CDR2 sequences are MNHEY and SVGAGI. The CDR3 bases are TGTGCCAGCAGTTACATTCAGGAACAAGAGACCCAGTACTTC. This translates into CASSYIQEQETQYF.

Turning to this clonotype: A much larger clone lies a single base off, so this may be a read error. This chain uses TRBV19 with TRBJ1-2; D uncertain. Germline V gene sequence: CDR1 LNHDA, CDR2 SQIVND (reference sequence). V was trimmed by 3 bases and J by 4 bases, leaving 12 bases between them. The CDR3 is 14 residues long. The CDR3 reads CASSIGVGSYGYTF. The DNA for the CDR3 is TGTGCCAGTAGTATCGGGGTTGGTAGCTATGGCTACACCTTC.

This clonotype was counted many times. The V call is TRBV29-1, the J call TRBJ2-7, with unresolved D. Trimming took off 7 bases at V and 3 bases at J, with 10 bases between the two ends. The CDR3 spans 11 residues. CDR1 is SQVTM, CDR2 ANQGSEA, per germline. CDR3 residues: CSAIDRYEQYF. CDR3 sequence (DNA): TGCAGCGCGATCGACCGCTACGAGCAGTACTTC.

The gene calls are TRBV20-1 and TRBJ1-2; D gene ambiguous. The CDR3 has 12 amino acids. Germline CDR1 reads DFQATT; CDR2 reads SNEGSKA (reference sequence). The CDR3 nucleotides are TGCAGCCCGACGGGCGGTTTGTTTGGCTACACCTTC. This gives the protein CSPTGGLFGYTF.

Many counts were recorded for this clonotype. The chain links TRBV7-2 to TRBJ2-5; 7 nucleotides line up with TRBD2. CDR1 SGHTA and CDR2 FQGNSA come from the germline V gene. V lost 7 bases and J lost 5; bases outside the gene matches: 7. The CDR3 runs 13 residues. The CDR3 DNA reads as TGTGCCAGCAACTCGGGGGGTGGGGAGACCCAGTACTTC. This encodes CASNSGGGETQYF.

The rearrangement uses TRBV29-1 and TRBJ2-1, with no clear D. The germline V and J ends were trimmed by 0 bases and 2 bases, with 8 bases remaining between them. Germline assignment: CDR1 SQVTM and CDR2 ANQGSEA. The CDR3 covers 14 residues. The CDR3 sequence is CSVEEGSTYNEQFF. The CDR3 DNA reads as TGCAGCGTTGAAGAGGGTAGCACCTACAATGAGCAGTTCTTC.

On this clonotype: The junction and the germline gene differ at one end; a read error may be behind it. The chain has TRBV7-9 and TRBJ2-6, with D possibly being TRBD2 (6 bases). The CDR3 runs to 16 residues. In germline, CDR1 is SEHNR, CDR2 FQNEAQ (reference sequence). The CDR3 coding sequence is TGTGCCAGCAGCCACCGGGACTCGCGAAGGCTGAACACTGAAGCTTTC. Its protein is CASSHRDSRRLNTEAF.

The chain links TRBV25-1 to TRBJ1-1; 8 bases match TRBD1. Trimming took 5 bases from V and 3 from J; bases not matched to a gene: 20. This CDR3 is built from 19 residues. CDR1 is MGHDK, CDR2 SYGVNS, per germline. The CDR3 nucleotides read TGTGCCAGCAGTTACTCGCCACAGGGGGACACCGGAGGGGACACTGAAGCTTTCTTT. It translates to CASSYSPQGDTGGDTEAFF.

This clonotype was picked up many times. This chain uses TRBV2 with TRBJ1-5; TRBD1 agrees at 7 bases. CDR3 length: 17 residues. CDR1 and CDR2 from the germline V gene are SNHLY and FYNNEI. V was pared by 8 bases and J by 1 base, with 14 bases of the junction left unmatched. CDR3: CASSDRFRRGSNQPQHF. In DNA, the CDR3 is TGTGCCAGCTCGGACAGGTTTAGGCGGGGGAGCAATCAGCCCCAGCATTTT.

Many counts were recorded for this clonotype. One end of the junction is discordant with germline, which a read error may explain. The chain carries TRBV15 and TRBJ1-4, with a possible D match to TRBD1 (6 bases). This CDR3 spans 12 amino acids. The germline CDR1 and CDR2 sequences are LNHNV and YYDKDF (reference sequence). CDR3 loop: CATSRSEGGTLF. The CDR3 DNA is TGTGCCACCAGCAGATCAGAGGGGGGGACACTTTTT.

This clonotype has more than one count but fewer than ten. The chain employs TRBV10-1 and TRBJ2-2, with TRBD2 matching over 7 bases. The CDR3 has 15 amino acids. V trimming: 2 bases; J trimming: 3 bases; junction bases outside the gene matches: 3. Germline V CDR1 and CDR2: WNHNN, SYGVQD (reference sequence). CDR3 in DNA: TGCGCCAGCAGTGAGAGGCTAGCGGACACCGGGGAGCTGTTTTTT. Translation gives CASSERLADTGELFF.

The rearrangement joins TRBV19 to TRBJ1-5; TRBD1 agrees at 9 bases. CDR3 size: 17 residues. V lost 3 bases and J lost 5; bases outside the gene matches: 11. From germline, CDR1 is LNHDA and CDR2 SQIVND (reference sequence). CDR3 DNA: TGTGCCAGTAGTATTAGCCTCGGGACAGGGTACGATCAGCCCCAGCATTTT. The encoded protein is CASSISLGTGYDQPQHF.

This chain connects TRBV7-9 to TRBJ1-5; D might be TRBD1 (5 bases). Germline CDR1 is SEHNR and CDR2 is FQNEAQ (reference sequence). This CDR3 has 17 amino acids. V lost 5 bases, J lost 4 bases, and 21 bases lay in between. The CDR3 loop reads CASSASGGTGWNQPQHF. DNA for the CDR3: TGTGCCAGCAGCGCTAGCGGGGGGACTGGCTGGAATCAGCCCCAGCATTTT.

This clonotype has just a few counts. The CDR3 nucleotides read TGTGCCAGCAGAATGACAGGGGCGAATGAAAAACTGTTTTTT. It specifies CASRMTGANEKLFF. The J gene is TRBJ1-4, the V gene TRBV6-4, with 8 bases matching TRBD1. The CDR3 runs to 14 residues. The germline CDR1 and CDR2 sequences are MRHNA and SNTAGT. V shed 6 bases, J shed 5 bases, and the junction held 5 bases outside the gene matches.

This clonotype was detected only a few times. V is TRBV27 and J is TRBJ1-5; tentative D call: TRBD1 (5 bases). The CDR3 is made up of 14 amino acids. The V gene's germline CDR1 is MNHEY and CDR2 SMNVEV (reference sequence). The V end lost 6 bases, the J end lost 4 bases, and 13 bases lay between the germline ends. In nucleotides, the CDR3 is TGTGCCAGCAGGGGGCTTGGTTCTAATCAGCCCCAGCATTTT. This gives the protein CASRGLGSNQPQHF.

This clonotype showed up many times. For the CDR3, the DNA is TGCAGCGTTGAGAGGGCAGATTACGAGCAGTACTTC. Its translation is CSVERADYEQYF. This chain uses TRBV29-1 with TRBJ2-7; D possibly corresponds to TRBD2 (5 bases). This CDR3 has 12 residues. V was clipped by 3 bases and J by 4 bases, with 10 bases between them. Germline CDR1 and CDR2: SQVTM and ANQGSEA.

The chain employs TRBV4-3 and TRBJ1-2; TRBD1 is a possible D gene (5 bases). Germline V gene sequence: CDR1 LGHNA, CDR2 YSLEER. V lost 1 base to trimming and J lost 6 bases, with 15 bases between them. The CDR3 loop spans 15 amino acids. The CDR3 nucleotides are TGCGCCAGCAGCCAAGGTTACCCTCAGGGTGATGGCTACACCTTC. Translating gives CASSQGYPQGDGYTF.

With regard to this clonotype: A junction end diverges from the germline sequence, so it may reflect a read error. The chain is built from TRBV9 and TRBJ1-6; D unclear. This CDR3 region has 15 residues. Germline CDR1 is SGDLS and CDR2 is YYNGEE. CDR3 sequence (DNA): TGTGTCAGCAGTCCGAGGCGCGTCCTAAATTCACCCCTCCACTTT. This gives the protein CVSSPRRVLNSPLHF.

This clonotype was counted ten times or more. The V and J genes are TRBV7-2 and TRBJ1-2; TRBD1 matches at 7 bases. Germline trimming cut 2 bases from V and 7 bases from J; bases unmatched to any gene: 13. The CDR3 covers 16 residues. Germline V gene lookup returns CDR1 SGHTA and CDR2 FQGNSA. The CDR3 reads CASSLMKLDRVIGYTF. The CDR3 region has the DNA TGTGCCAGCAGCTTAATGAAGCTCGACAGGGTGATTGGCTACACCTTC.

This clonotype was seen a handful of times. The chain uses TRBV12-3 or TRBV12-4 and TRBJ1-5, with 9 nucleotides matching TRBD1. V was pared by 2 bases and J by 0 bases, with 5 bases of the junction left unmatched. This CDR3 is 17 amino acids long. CDR3 residues: CASSLFGTGNSNQPQHF. Here the CDR3 DNA reads TGTGCCAGCAGTTTATTCGGGACAGGGAATAGCAATCAGCCCCAGCATTTT.

V usage is TRBV19 and J usage is TRBJ1-1; tentative D call: TRBD1 (5 bases). Germline CDR1 LNHDA, CDR2 SQIVND (reference sequence). V lost 7 bases to trimming and J lost 7 bases, with 16 bases between them. This CDR3 comprises 13 residues. Written as DNA, the CDR3 is TGTGCCAGTACCTGGGGGGACGGGCTTGAAGCTTTCTTT. Translation gives CASTWGDGLEAFF.

Turning to this clonotype: A much larger clone sits a single nucleotide away, making a read error possible. This chain joins TRBV24-1 and TRBJ2-7; D might be TRBD1 (5 bases). Germline lookup yields CDR1 KGHDR and CDR2 SFDVKD. The CDR3 sequence is 12 residues long. The CDR3 coding sequence is TGTGCCAGCAGTTTCAGGGTCCACGAGCAGTACTTC. Translated: CASSFRVHEQYF.

The genes are TRBV5-4 and TRBJ2-7; TRBD2 agrees at 7 bases. The V gene's germline CDR1 is SGHNT and CDR2 YYREEE (reference sequence). CDR3 length equals 17 residues. After removal of 4 bases from V and 6 bases from J, the junction contained 19 bases not matched to a gene. CDR3 in amino acids: CASSQEGQAGRTREQYF. In DNA form, the CDR3 reads TGTGCCAGCAGCCAAGAAGGGCAAGCGGGAAGAACACGCGAGCAGTACTTC. Together with reference TRBV5-4 and TRBJ2-7, the CDR3 gives the full variable domain: ETGVTQSPTHLIKTRGQQVTLRCSSQSGHNTVSWYQQALGQGPQFIFQYYREEENGRGNFPPRFSGLQFPNYSSELNVNALELDDSALYLCASSQEGQAGRTREQYFGPGTRLTVT.

This chain uses TRBV9 with TRBJ2-2; 9 bases match TRBD1. CDR1 is SGDLS, CDR2 YYNGEE, per germline. CDR3 length: 15 residues. J was trimmed by 0 bases and V by 8 bases; bases with no gene match: 5. The CDR3 spells CASTTGGSNTGELFF. CDR3 in DNA: TGTGCCAGTACAACAGGGGGCTCGAACACCGGGGAGCTGTTTTTT.

The rearrangement uses TRBV10-3 and TRBJ2-5; 7 bases align to TRBD1. CDR1 is ENHRY and CDR2 is SYGVKD in the germline V gene. The CDR3 is made up of 14 amino acids. Trimming at V came to 6 bases and at J to 1 base, leaving 5 bases not matched to a gene. In nucleotides, the CDR3 is TGTGCCATCAGAGGGGGCATGTCCCAAGAGACCCAGTACTTC. Amino acid sequence: CAIRGGMSQETQYF.